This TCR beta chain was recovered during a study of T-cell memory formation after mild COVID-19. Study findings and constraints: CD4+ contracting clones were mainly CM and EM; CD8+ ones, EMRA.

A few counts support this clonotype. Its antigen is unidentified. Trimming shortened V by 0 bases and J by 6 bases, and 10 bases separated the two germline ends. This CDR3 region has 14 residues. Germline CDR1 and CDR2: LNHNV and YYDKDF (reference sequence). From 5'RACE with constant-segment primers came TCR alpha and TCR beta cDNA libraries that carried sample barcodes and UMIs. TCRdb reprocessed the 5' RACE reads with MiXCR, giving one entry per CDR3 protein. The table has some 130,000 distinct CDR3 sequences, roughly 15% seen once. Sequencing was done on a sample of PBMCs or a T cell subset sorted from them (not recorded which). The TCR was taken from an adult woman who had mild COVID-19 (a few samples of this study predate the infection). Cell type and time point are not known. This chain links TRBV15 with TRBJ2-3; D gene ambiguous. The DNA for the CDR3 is TGTGCCACCAGCAGAGACGCGGTTTCCGATACGCAGTATTTT. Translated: CATSRDAVSDTQYF.